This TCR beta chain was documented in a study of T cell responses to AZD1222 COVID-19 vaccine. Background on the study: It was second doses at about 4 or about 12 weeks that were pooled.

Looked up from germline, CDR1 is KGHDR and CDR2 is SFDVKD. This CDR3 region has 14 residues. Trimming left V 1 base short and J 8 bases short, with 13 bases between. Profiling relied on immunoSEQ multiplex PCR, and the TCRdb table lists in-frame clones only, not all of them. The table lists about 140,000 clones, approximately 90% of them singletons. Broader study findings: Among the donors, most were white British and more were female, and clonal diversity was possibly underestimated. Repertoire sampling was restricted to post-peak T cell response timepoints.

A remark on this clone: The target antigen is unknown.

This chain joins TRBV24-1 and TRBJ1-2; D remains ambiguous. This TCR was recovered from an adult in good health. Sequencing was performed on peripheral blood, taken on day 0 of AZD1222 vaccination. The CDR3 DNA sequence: TGTGCCACCAGTGATTTTCCGATAGCACGGGGCTACACCTTC. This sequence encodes CATSDFPIARGYTF.